A selection of T cell receptor beta chains follows, all from one sample in a study of blood T cell repertoires in COVID-19. TCRdb's table, derived via immunoSEQ multiplex PCR, lists solely in-frame clones and lacks some. The sample carries tens of thousands of clones, around 86% recorded once. Sequencing was carried out using peripheral blood. All receptors come from a man between 25 and 39 years old with acute or convalescent COVID-19. CDR3s include the opening cysteine and the closing phenylalanine or tryptophan. A D gene is named only where the DNA matches it firmly. Expanded clones get a size class; other rows say once, few or many, or leave the size out.

TRBV24-1	TRBJ2-2	.	.	CATSDFEGTGELFF	TGTGCCACCAGTGATTTTGAGGGAACCGGGGAGCTGTTTTTT
TRBV30	TRBJ2-7	.	TRBD1	CAWRGGGTAFREQYF	TGTGCCTGGAGAGGAGGTGGGACAGCCTTTCGCGAGCAGTACTTC
TRBV7-8	TRBJ2-3	.	TRBD1	CASSRLGQGQTDTQYF	TGTGCCAGCAGCCGCCTAGGACAGGGCCAAACAGATACGCAGTATTTT
TRBV13	TRBJ1-4	.	.	CASSLGRGGEKLFF	TGTGCCAGCAGCTTAGGCCGGGGAGGTGAAAAACTGTTTTTT
TRBV5-1	TRBJ1-2	.	TRBD1	CASSLPKGTGGDGYTF	TGCGCCAGCAGCTTGCCGAAGGGGACAGGGGGCGATGGCTACACCTTC
TRBV19	TRBJ1-1	.	TRBD1	CASADRLNTEAFF	TGTGCCAGTGCGGACAGGTTGAACACTGAAGCTTTCTTT
TRBV10-1	TRBJ1-1	.	TRBD1	CASSAGQGARTEAFF	TGCGCCAGCAGTGCGGGACAGGGGGCGAGAACTGAAGCTTTCTTT
TRBV6-5	TRBJ1-1	.	.	CASTRTPQGTEAFF	TGTGCCAGCACCCGGACTCCTCAGGGGACTGAAGCTTTCTTT
TRBV7-9	TRBJ1-1	.	TRBD1	CASSPRGTGNTEAFF	TGTGCCAGCAGCCCGCGTGGGACAGGGAACACTGAAGCTTTCTTT
TRBV18	TRBJ2-4	.	.	CASSPSVGNSLAKNIQYF	TGTGCCAGCTCACCAAGCGTCGGGAATTCACTAGCCAAAAACATTCAGTACTTC
TRBV5-1	TRBJ1-3	few	TRBD1	CASSPGQGSSGNTIYF	TGCGCCAGCAGCCCCGGACAGGGGAGTTCTGGAAACACCATATATTTT
TRBV19	TRBJ1-2	once	.	CASRLRNGYTF	TGTGCCAGTAGACTGCGGAATGGCTACACCTTC
TRBV30	TRBJ2-7	.	.	CAWSVQPGYEQYF	TGTGCCTGGAGTGTCCAGCCCGGGTACGAGCAGTACTTC
TRBV6-5	TRBJ1-5	.	TRBD1	CASSSTGARNQPQHF	TGTGCCAGCAGTTCCACAGGGGCCCGCAATCAGCCCCAGCATTTT
TRBV4-2	TRBJ1-2	once	.	CASSQPGTPVGDGYTF	TGTGCCAGCAGCCAACCCGGGACACCGGTTGGCGATGGCTACACCTTC
TRBV5-1	TRBJ2-3	.	TRBD2	CASSLGGASGSNTQYF	TGCGCCAGCAGCTTAGGGGGGGCTAGCGGGAGCAATACGCAGTATTTT
TRBV21-1	TRBJ1-5	.	.	CASSKRREDQPQHF	TGTGCCAGCAGCAAACGGAGGGAAGATCAGCCCCAGCATTTT
TRBV2	TRBJ1-5	.	.	CASSEGRYQPQHF	TGTGCCAGCAGTGAAGGGAGATATCAGCCCCAGCATTTT
TRBV2	TRBJ1-4	.	.	CASRKDSRIEKLFF	TGTGCCAGCAGGAAAGACAGCCGAATTGAAAAACTGTTTTTT
TRBV12-5	TRBJ2-3	.	TRBD2	CASGRGGTDTQYF	TGTGCTAGTGGCCGGGGGGGCACAGATACGCAGTATTTT
TRBV6-1	TRBJ2-5	.	TRBD2	CASSDLAGGGNTQYF	TGTGCCAGCAGTGACCTAGCGGGGGGAGGAAATACCCAGTACTTC
TRBV5-1	TRBJ2-3	.	.	CASSSPKRAGASTDTQYF	TGCGCCAGCAGCTCTCCCAAGAGGGCAGGAGCTAGCACAGATACGCAGTATTTT
TRBV4-2	TRBJ1-2	.	.	CASSQPTGGNYGYTF	TGTGCCAGCAGCCAGCCCACGGGGGGAAACTATGGCTACACCTTC
TRBV7-2	TRBJ2-2	.	TRBD1	CASSPATGNAGELFF	TGTGCCAGCAGCCCCGCGACAGGGAACGCCGGGGAGCTGTTTTTT
TRBV19	TRBJ1-1	.	.	CASSILQGNTEAFF	TGTGCCAGTAGTATTTTGCAGGGGAACACTGAAGCTTTCTTT
TRBV27	TRBJ2-7	.	TRBD1	CASSWMTGAEQYF	TGTGCCAGCAGTTGGATGACAGGGGCCGAGCAGTACTTC
TRBV7-2	TRBJ2-1	.	TRBD1	CASNPVVGQGVEQFF	TGTGCCAGCAACCCCGTGGTGGGACAGGGGGTTGAGCAGTTCTTC
TRBV7-2	TRBJ1-2	.	.	CASSLVPGHGYTF	TGTGCCAGCAGCTTAGTTCCAGGTCATGGCTACACCTTC
TRBV6-5	TRBJ1-1	.	.	CASSYFSNTEAFF	TGTGCCAGCAGTTATTTTAGTAACACTGAAGCTTTCTTT
TRBV20-1	TRBJ2-1	.	.	CSASTSGGGRSYNEQFF	TGCAGTGCTAGTACTTCTGGGGGGGGGCGATCCTACAATGAGCAGTTCTTC
TRBV7-2	TRBJ2-2	.	.	CASSRYPGLIYGELFF	TGTGCCAGCAGCCGCTACCCGGGACTGATATACGGGGAGCTGTTTTTT
TRBV7-3	TRBJ2-7	.	.	CASSEEAFSEQYF	TGTGCCAGCAGCGAGGAGGCCTTTTCCGAGCAGTACTTC
TRBV7-2	TRBJ1-5	.	.	CASSSSAGQPQHF	TGTGCCAGCAGCTCTTCAGCGGGTCAGCCCCAGCATTTT
TRBV19	TRBJ1-5	.	.	CASSIVTETGRQPQHF	TGTGCCAGTAGTATAGTTACAGAAACAGGGCGTCAGCCCCAGCATTTT
TRBV7-9	TRBJ2-1	.	.	CASSLGSAGYNEQFF	TGTGCCAGCAGCTTAGGATCCGCAGGGTACAATGAGCAGTTCTTC
TRBV5-1	TRBJ1-1	.	.	CASSLFQMNTEAFF	TGCGCCAGCAGCTTGTTCCAGATGAACACTGAAGCTTTCTTT
TRBV12-3/TRBV12-4	TRBJ1-3	.	.	CASTRTATIYF	TGTGCCAGCACTCGGACAGCCACCATATATTTT
TRBV5-4	TRBJ2-7	.	TRBD2	CASSSATSGSVYEQYF	TGTGCCAGCAGCTCGGCGACTAGCGGGAGTGTATACGAGCAGTACTTC
TRBV5-1	TRBJ1-4	.	TRBD1	CASSPSGGTYEKLFF	TGCGCCAGCAGCCCTTCAGGGGGCACTTATGAAAAACTGTTTTTT
TRBV28	TRBJ1-2	.	TRBD1	CASSGYGTGAGGYTF	TGTGCCAGCAGTGGCTATGGGACAGGGGCTGGAGGCTACACCTTC
TRBV19	TRBJ2-5	.	.	CASSMSGRARGAGQETQYF	TGTGCCAGTAGTATGTCGGGCAGGGCGAGAGGTGCGGGACAAGAGACCCAGTACTTC
TRBV29-1	TRBJ1-4	.	.	CSVADWGANEKLFF	TGCAGCGTTGCTGATTGGGGGGCTAATGAAAAACTGTTTTTT
TRBV4-2	TRBJ2-3	.	TRBD2	CASSQEVVTSGAVNTQYF	TGTGCCAGCAGCCAAGAGGTCGTAACTAGCGGGGCCGTGAATACGCAGTATTTT
TRBV12-3/TRBV12-4	TRBJ2-1	.	.	CASSLNRRNEQFF	TGTGCCAGCAGTTTAAATCGGAGGAATGAGCAGTTCTTC
TRBV5-1	TRBJ2-5	.	.	CASSLNGGQYETQYF	TGCGCCAGCAGCTTAAACGGGGGACAGTATGAGACCCAGTACTTC
TRBV19	TRBJ1-5	.	TRBD1	CASSGTADQPQHF	TGTGCCAGTAGTGGGACAGCTGATCAGCCCCAGCATTTT
TRBV28	TRBJ2-5	.	.	CASSLYFQQETQYF	TGTGCCAGCAGTTTATATTTCCAGCAAGAGACCCAGTACTTC
TRBV5-1	TRBJ2-5	once	TRBD2	CASSLAGGEETQYF	TGCGCCAGCAGCTTGGCCGGGGGGGAGGAGACCCAGTACTTC
TRBV3-1/TRBV3-2	TRBJ1-5	.	.	CASSQGITGQGVGPQHF	TGTGCCAGCAGCCAAGGCATCACGGGACAAGGAGTTGGGCCCCAGCATTTT
TRBV29-1	TRBJ1-2	.	.	CSVSDTPSYGYTF	TGCAGCGTTTCCGATACTCCAAGCTATGGCTACACCTTC
TRBV25-1	TRBJ1-2	many	TRBD1	CASRGRQGIGYGYTF	TGTGCCAGCAGGGGCCGACAGGGTATCGGCTATGGCTACACCTTC
TRBV30	TRBJ1-1	.	.	CAWRLRQDTEAFF	TGTGCCTGGAGGTTACGTCAGGACACTGAAGCTTTCTTT
TRBV11-2	TRBJ1-2	.	TRBD1	CASSVTGDYGYTF	TGTGCCAGCAGCGTGACAGGGGACTATGGCTACACCTTC